This passage covers 16 T cell receptor beta chains from one sample sequenced in a study of T cells in Graves' hyperthyroidism and ophthalmopathy. RNA transcripts yielded amplified TCR beta CDR3 regions. TCR CDR3 regions were first amplified by RT-PCR with HTBI primers. TCRdb itself ran the multiplex PCR reads through MiXCR, one entry per CDR3 protein. This table holds around 400,000 distinct CDR3 sequences, 15% to 17% found once. Sample: blood. The receptor set was obtained from a woman younger than 35 with Graves' hyperthyroidism that later progressed to Graves' ophthalmopathy.

CDR3 sequence reads: CASSIWDGQPQHF. The CDR3 coding sequence is TGTGCCAGTAGTATCTGGGATGGCCAGCCCCAGCATTTT. This chain links TRBV19 with TRBJ1-5; D unresolved. V was cut by 3 bases and J by 7 bases, with 10 bases left in between. The CDR3 has 13 amino acids. CDR1 and CDR2 from the germline V gene are LNHDA and SQIVND (reference sequence).

In its sample, this clonotype was seen many times. The CDR3 sequence is CASSSTQPQHF. The CDR3 nucleotides read TGTGCCAGCAGTTCAACTCAGCCCCAGCATTTT. The chain combines TRBV28 with TRBJ1-5; D gene unclear. The germline V gene has CDR1 MDHEN and CDR2 SYDVKM. V was clipped by 4 bases and J by 6 bases, with 4 bases between them. CDR3 length equals 11 residues.

Only a few counts were recorded for this clonotype. This sequence joins TRBV12-3 or TRBV12-4 and TRBJ2-1, with D possibly TRBD2 on 6 matching bases. Trimming took 1 base from V and 10 from J, leaving 11 bases between them. The CDR3 runs 13 residues. The CDR3 coding sequence is TGTGCCAGCAGTTTAGAACCTAGCGTCGAGCAGTTCTTC. It codes for CASSLEPSVEQFF.

Only a few counts were recorded for this clonotype. At one end the junction does not follow the germline gene, possibly because of a read error. The chain carries TRBV15 and TRBJ1-4; unclear D gene. The CDR3 consists of 14 residues. Germline CDR1 reads LNHNV; CDR2 reads YYDKDF (reference sequence). The CDR3 region is CTTSRAATNEKLFF. CDR3 nucleotide sequence: TGTACCACCAGCAGAGCCGCAACTAATGAAAAACTGTTTTTT.

This clonotype was seen a handful of times. This rearrangement joins TRBV4-3 to TRBJ1-2, with D hard to call. The germline V and J ends were trimmed by 0 bases and 4 bases, with 6 bases remaining between them. The CDR3 is made up of 13 amino acids. Germline V lookup: CDR1 LGHNA, CDR2 YSLEER. The CDR3 region is CASSQDGFYGYTF. CDR3 nucleotides: TGCGCCAGCAGCCAAGACGGGTTCTATGGCTACACCTTC.

This clonotype was observed many times. This chain connects TRBV27 to TRBJ2-5, with TRBD2 matching over 7 bases. The germline CDR1 and CDR2 sequences are MNHEY and SMNVEV (reference sequence). The J segment lost 1 base and the V segment lost 6 bases, leaving 2 bases of the junction unmatched. The CDR3 covers 13 residues. The CDR3 DNA sequence: TGTGCCAGCAGGGGAGGGGCCCAAGAGACCCAGTACTTC. Protein product: CASRGGAQETQYF.

In this sample, this clonotype turned up many times. The chain carries TRBV6-1 and TRBJ1-6; D call uncertain. Germline loops: CDR1 MNHNS, CDR2 SASEGT. The V end was cut by 5 bases, the J end by 6 bases, with 17 bases between. The CDR3 extends over 16 amino acids. CDR3 DNA: TGTGCCAGCAGTTCAACCTGGGATCTTCTTAATTCACCCCTCCACTTT. It is translated as CASSSTWDLLNSPLHF.

This clonotype was seen at least ten times. For the CDR3, the DNA is TGCAGCGTTGTGCGGGACGGCCTTTACAATGAGCAGTTCTTC. Protein sequence: CSVVRDGLYNEQFF. This sequence joins TRBV29-1 and TRBJ2-1; weak D call: TRBD2 (6 bases). V lost 4 bases, J lost 4 bases, and 14 bases lay in between. From germline, CDR1 is SQVTM and CDR2 ANQGSEA. The CDR3 covers 14 residues.

This clonotype was counted many times. The chain links TRBV6-2 or TRBV6-3 to TRBJ2-7; weak D call: TRBD2 (6 bases). Germline V lookup: CDR1 MNHEY, CDR2 SVGEGT. V was pared by 6 bases and J by 2 bases, with 14 bases between. The CDR3 is made up of 14 amino acids. This CDR3 reads CASSPRDSTYEQYF. In DNA form, the CDR3 reads TGTGCCAGCAGCCCTAGGGACTCCACCTACGAGCAGTACTTC.

The chain joins TRBV7-9 to TRBJ2-1, with TRBD2 matching 9 bases. The ends lost 5 bases at V and 0 bases at J; junction bases unmatched: 23. CDR1 and CDR2 from the germline V gene are SEHNR and FQNEAQ (reference sequence). This CDR3 is 22 amino acids long. The CDR3 region has the DNA TGTGCCAGCAGCGCAACCAATCTAGCGGGACTCCCTTCGAGGAGCTCCTACAATGAGCAGTTCTTC. This translates into CASSATNLAGLPSRSSYNEQFF.

This chain joins TRBV7-9 and TRBJ2-1; 12 bases line up with TRBD1. Looked up from germline, CDR1 is SEHNR and CDR2 is FQNEAQ (reference sequence). Losses at the gene ends were 5 bases for V and 9 bases for J; bases not matched to a gene: 11. CDR3 length: 16 amino acids. The CDR3 sequence is CASSPRDRGLGSEQFF. The DNA for the CDR3 is TGTGCCAGCAGCCCTCGGGACAGGGGGCTAGGTAGTGAGCAGTTCTTC. The variable domain in full, completed from reference TRBV7-9 and TRBJ2-1, reads DTGVSQNPRHKITKRGQNVTFRCDPISEHNRLYWYRQTLGQGPEFLTYFQNEAQLEKSRLLSDRFSAERPKGSFSTLEIQRTEQGDSAMYLCASSPRDRGLGSEQFFGPGTRLTVL.

The chain carries TRBV3-1 and TRBJ2-5; 12 bases are shared with TRBD2. The CDR3 covers 16 residues. J was trimmed by 2 bases and V by 6 bases; bases with no gene match: 7. The V gene's germline CDR1 is LGHDT and CDR2 YNNKEL (reference sequence). The CDR3: CASSLGLAGIQETQYF. CDR3 DNA: TGTGCCAGCAGTCTCGGACTAGCGGGGATTCAAGAGACCCAGTACTTC.

This clonotype appeared many times. The V call is TRBV3-1, the J call TRBJ1-5; TRBD1 might be the D (6 bases). Germline V gene sequence: CDR1 LGHDT, CDR2 YNNKEL (reference sequence). This CDR3 is built from 14 residues. V was shortened by 1 base and J by 9 bases, with 13 bases between the two germline ends. CDR3 loop: CASSQGEGVLPQHF. CDR3 nucleotide sequence: TGTGCCAGCAGCCAAGGAGAGGGGGTACTGCCCCAGCATTTT.

This clonotype was detected ten times or more. The chain has TRBV30 and TRBJ2-1; TRBD1 might be the D (5 bases). Looked up from germline, CDR1 is GTSNPN and CDR2 is SVGIG (reference sequence). V lost 4 bases, J lost 3 bases, and 10 bases lay in between. CDR3 length equals 13 residues. The CDR3 here is CAWNPGHYNEQFF. The CDR3 coding sequence is TGTGCCTGGAATCCAGGGCACTACAATGAGCAGTTCTTC. The entire variable domain, with the rest obtained from reference TRBV30 and TRBJ2-1, is as follows: SQTIHQWPATLVQPVGSPLSLECTVEGTSNPNLYWYRQAAGRGLQLLFYSVGIGQISSEVPQNLSASRPQDRQFILSSKKLLLSDSGFYLCAWNPGHYNEQFFGPGTRLTVL.

The table lists this clonotype with many counts. The gene calls are TRBV27 and TRBJ1-5; D gene ambiguous. The CDR3 spans 11 residues. V was trimmed by 0 bases and J by 10 bases, leaving 4 bases between them. CDR1 is MNHEY, CDR2 SMNVEV, per germline (reference sequence). The CDR3 DNA reads TGTGCCAGCAGTTTATCCGCTCCCCAGCATTTT. This codes for CASSLSAPQHF.

The table lists this clonotype with many counts. The chain carries TRBV6-5 and TRBJ2-5, with a weak D call TRBD1 (8 bases). The CDR3 contains 15 residues. Deletions cut 0 bases from V and 5 bases from J, with 13 bases between. Germline values: CDR1 MNHEY, CDR2 SVGAGI. CDR3 DNA: TGTGCCAGCAGTTACTCCGACAGGGGAGGGGAGACCCAGTACTTC. It yields the protein CASSYSDRGGETQYF.